These 20 T cell receptor beta chains share one sample of origin, sequenced in a study of tumor-infiltrating lymphocytes in localized non-small cell lung cancer. Some clones are missing from TCRdb's copy, which holds only in-frame ones; the method was immunoSEQ multiplex PCR. The sample consists of approximately 15,000 clones, less than 50% of them appearing once. The sample was lung tumor tissue. These TCRs come from a human donor with non-small cell lung cancer.

This clone has more than one count but fewer than ten. The chain is built from TRBV7-2 and TRBJ2-7; the D call may be TRBD1 or TRBD2 (6 bases each). Germline values: CDR1 SGHTA, CDR2 FQGNSA. V was pared by 5 bases and J by 6 bases, with 11 bases between. The CDR3 extends over 12 amino acids. The DNA of the CDR3 is TGTGCCAGCAGCGGGAGGACAGTCGAGCAGTACTTC. Amino acid sequence: CASSGRTVEQYF.

CDR3 sequence: CASSLAAANYEQYF. The CDR3 DNA reads as TGTGCCAGCAGCTTAGCGGCGGCGAACTACGAGCAGTACTTC. V gene TRBV7-9 combines with J gene TRBJ2-7; unclear D gene. The V gene lost 0 bases and the J gene lost 3 bases, with 9 bases spanning the gap. This CDR3 is built from 14 residues. Germline-derived CDR1 and CDR2 are SEHNR and FQNEAQ (reference sequence).

The sample holds many counts of this clone. The gene calls are TRBV23-1 and TRBJ1-1, with D possibly being TRBD1 (5 bases). TRBV23-1 carries the ORF label, with uncertain function. The CDR3 runs to 14 residues. Trimming shortened V by 6 bases and J by 2 bases, and 13 bases separated the two germline ends. The CDR3 sequence is CASRIYRSNTEAFF. The CDR3, as DNA: TGCGCCAGCAGGATATACAGGAGTAACACTGAAGCTTTCTTT.

This clone was picked up a small number of times. The chain joins TRBV9 to TRBJ1-6; unclear D gene. V shed 0 bases and J shed 11 bases, with 12 bases lying between them. Germline CDR1 reads SGDLS; CDR2 reads YYNGEE. The CDR3 contains 14 residues. The CDR3: CASSVGSPGAPLHF. The CDR3 DNA reads as TGTGCCAGCAGCGTAGGCTCCCCCGGGGCACCCCTCCACTTT.

The chain links TRBV1 to TRBJ1-2; whether TRBD1, the table's D call, matches the DNA was not checked. TRBV1 is given as a pseudogene. The CDR3 has 15 residues. The CDR3 DNA reads as TGCACCAGCAGCCAAGAGGGACAAACTAACTATGGCTACACCTTC. This codes for CTSSQEGQTNYGYTF.

This clone was recorded a few times. The rearrangement uses TRBV10-3 and TRBJ1-1, with TRBD1 identical over 7 bases. V lost 2 bases and J lost 1; bases outside the gene matches: 1. The germline V gene has CDR1 ENHRY and CDR2 SYGVKD. The CDR3 is 14 residues long. Here the CDR3 reads CAISEDRANTEAFF. CDR3 coding DNA: TGTGCCATCAGTGAGGACAGGGCGAACACTGAAGCTTTCTTT.

This clone is labeled as medium-sized (0.01 to 0.1%). V and J are TRBV9 and TRBJ2-2; maybe TRBD1 (7 bases). The germline CDR1 and CDR2 sequences are SGDLS and YYNGEE. This CDR3 has 15 amino acids. V lost 4 bases and J 6 bases, leaving 16 bases between the germline ends. In nucleotides, the CDR3 is TGTGCCAGCAGCATCCCAGGGGGAGGCGCCGGGGAGCTGTTTTTT. Translated, it gives CASSIPGGGAGELFF.

The V and J genes are TRBV10-3 and TRBJ2-7, with 10 bases identical to TRBD2. Germline loops: CDR1 ENHRY, CDR2 SYGVKD. The CDR3 length is 14 residues. V lost 8 bases to trimming and J lost 5 bases; unmatched junction nucleotides: 9. CDR3 nucleotides: TGTGCCATCGGCCGTCCCGGGACTAGCGACGAGCAGTACTTC. The encoded protein is CAIGRPGTSDEQYF.

This clone has a handful of counts. The CDR3, as DNA: TGCGCCAGCAGCCAACCGGGACAGGGGATTCAGCCCCAGCATTTT. The encoded protein is CASSQPGQGIQPQHF. This chain connects TRBV4-1 to TRBJ1-5, with TRBD1 matching 10 bases. Germline-derived CDR1 and CDR2 are MGHRA and YSYEKL. Trimming at V came to 2 bases and at J to 6 bases, leaving 4 bases not matched to a gene. The CDR3 consists of 15 residues.

Comment on this clone: The junction shows a germline mismatch at one end, possibly a read error. This rearrangement joins TRBV19 to TRBJ1-2; perhaps TRBD1 as D (6 bases). The CDR3 spans 14 residues. Germline CDR1 is LNHDA and CDR2 is SQIVND (reference sequence). CDR3 bases: TGTGCCAGTAGTTTAGACTGGACAGTTTATGGCTACACCTTC. Translation: CASSLDWTVYGYTF.

This chain joins TRBV27 and TRBJ2-2; D ambiguous. Trimming removed 5 bases from V and 8 bases from J, with 9 bases in between. The CDR3 is made up of 12 amino acids. CDR1 and CDR2 from the germline V gene are MNHEY and SMNVEV (reference sequence). This chain's CDR3 is CASSPTWGELFF. CDR3 coding DNA: TGTGCCAGCAGTCCGACTTGGGGGGAGCTGTTTTTT.

This clone was picked up many times. The chain employs TRBV13 and TRBJ2-1, with D hard to call. From germline, CDR1 is PRHDT and CDR2 FYEKMQ (reference sequence). With 4 bases removed from V and 10 bases from J, the gap between germline ends came to 20 bases. The CDR3 is 15 residues long. The CDR3 is CASSSGSSGSWEQFF. The DNA for the CDR3 is TGTGCCAGCAGCTCCGGTTCGTCGGGTTCCTGGGAGCAGTTCTTC. Using reference TRBV13 and TRBJ2-1 for the parts outside the CDR3, the full variable domain is AAGVIQSPRHLIKEKRETATLKCYPIPRHDTVYWYQQGPGQDPQFLISFYEKMQSDKGSIPDRFSAQQFSDYHSELNMSSLELGDSALYFCASSSGSSGSWEQFFGPGTRLTVL.

The V gene is TRBV28, the J gene TRBJ1-4, with TRBD1 matching over 9 bases. Germline V lookup: CDR1 MDHEN, CDR2 SYDVKM. The V segment lost 2 bases and the J segment 7 bases; nucleotides outside the gene matches: 8. This CDR3 is 16 amino acids long. CDR3 region: CASSLRKRTGVEKLFF. For the CDR3, the DNA is TGTGCCAGCAGTTTAAGGAAGAGGACAGGGGTTGAAAAACTGTTTTTT.

The CDR3 region is CASSLAGPDRAPGYTF. The CDR3 DNA is TGTGCCAGCAGCTTAGCAGGGCCTGACAGAGCGCCCGGCTACACCTTC. V is TRBV7-2 and J is TRBJ1-2, with D perhaps TRBD1 (5 bases). V was trimmed by 0 bases and J by 8 bases, leaving 19 bases between them. Germline V CDR1 and CDR2: SGHTA, FQGNSA. The CDR3 totals 16 residues.

The gene calls are TRBV4-1 and TRBJ1-4; D not certain. The CDR3 is 17 amino acids. Germline V gene data show CDR1 as MGHRA and CDR2 as YSYEKL. Trimming left V 1 base short and J 3 bases short, with 15 bases between. CDR3 sequence (DNA): TGCGCCAGCAGCCAAGGAGGGCGGGGAAGGCCTAATGAAAAACTGTTTTTT. Translated: CASSQGGRGRPNEKLFF.

This clone has a handful of counts. V is TRBV4-3 and J is TRBJ1-2; D perhaps matches TRBD1 (5 bases). Germline CDR1 is LGHNA and CDR2 is YSLEER. V was clipped by 1 base and J by 6 bases, with 12 bases between them. The CDR3 runs 14 residues. The CDR3 DNA reads as TGCGCCAGCAGCCAAGGGGGTTTCAGGGATGGCTACACCTTC. Amino acids: CASSQGGFRDGYTF.

The rearrangement joins TRBV13 to TRBJ2-6; the D is unclear. The CDR3 consists of 13 residues. Germline CDR1 and CDR2: PRHDT and FYEKMQ (reference sequence). The V and J ends lost 4 bases and 3 bases respectively, with 4 bases between them. As DNA, the CDR3 is TGTGCCAGCAGCTCCCTTGGGGCCAACGTCCTGACTTTC. Translation gives CASSSLGANVLTF.

This clone was recorded many times. The gene calls are TRBV19 and TRBJ2-1, with D possibly TRBD2 on 6 matching bases. The CDR3 runs 13 residues. Germline-derived CDR1 and CDR2 are LNHDA and SQIVND (reference sequence). V was cut by 5 bases and J by 9 bases, with 14 bases left in between. CDR3 protein: CASSLGGGSEQFF. Written as DNA, the CDR3 is TGTGCCAGTAGTTTGGGAGGTGGCAGTGAGCAGTTCTTC.

In this sample, this clone turned up a few times. V usage is TRBV7-9 and J usage is TRBJ2-2; tentatively, D is TRBD2 (5 bases). In germline, CDR1 is SEHNR, CDR2 FQNEAQ (reference sequence). With 1 base removed from V and 4 bases from J, the gap between germline ends came to 10 bases. The CDR3 has 15 amino acids. CDR3: CASSLVWRTTGELFF. The CDR3 DNA follows: TGTGCCAGCAGCTTAGTGTGGAGGACCACCGGGGAGCTGTTTTTT.

J is TRBJ1-2 and V is TRBV7-6, with D maybe TRBD1 (6 bases). From germline, CDR1 is SGHVS and CDR2 FNYEAQ. The CDR3 sequence is 15 residues long. The germline V and J ends were trimmed by 3 bases and 0 bases, with 11 bases remaining between them. In nucleotides, the CDR3 is TGTGCCAGCAGCTTGACGGACAGTGCTAACTATGGCTACACCTTC. Its protein product is CASSLTDSANYGYTF.